This T cell receptor (beta chain) comes out of a study of regulatory T cells in long-lasting Graves disease. Study-wide results and caveats: Persistent cases favored TRBV28, TRBJ1-2 and TRBJ2-5.

The time point is: newly diagnosed GD, antithyroid drugs for less than 3 months. PBMCs provided the RNA from which the TCR library was made. This clonotype was detected ten times or more. Its antigen is still unknown. The CDR3 runs 12 residues. V lost 5 bases to trimming and J lost 5 bases, with 8 bases between them. CDR1 is LGHNT and CDR2 is FRNRAP in the germline V gene. With iRepertoire HTBI primers and Arm-PCR of CDR3 regions, TCR beta libraries were built. TCRdb re-analysed the multiplex PCR reads in MiXCR, keeping a single row per CDR3 protein. The table has 400,000 to 500,000 distinct CDR3 sequences, 15% seen once. The same sample was also studied in work on T cells in Graves' hyperthyroidism and ophthalmopathy. From that second work: Blood also showed most of the thyroid clonotypes that were expanded above 0.001. In simple terms, a model built on 13 V-J features told ophthalmopathy apart from stable hyperthyroidism.

The sequence was collected from a woman in her twenties or thirties with Graves disease. Here the sequenced sample was peripheral blood mononuclear cells (PBMCs), taken at new diagnosis, from a patient treated with antithyroid drugs. The genes are TRBV12-5 and TRBJ2-3; weak D call: TRBD1 (5 bases). CDR3 in DNA: TGTGCTAGTGGTCACGACAGAGATACGCAGTATTTT. Amino acids: CASGHDRDTQYF.